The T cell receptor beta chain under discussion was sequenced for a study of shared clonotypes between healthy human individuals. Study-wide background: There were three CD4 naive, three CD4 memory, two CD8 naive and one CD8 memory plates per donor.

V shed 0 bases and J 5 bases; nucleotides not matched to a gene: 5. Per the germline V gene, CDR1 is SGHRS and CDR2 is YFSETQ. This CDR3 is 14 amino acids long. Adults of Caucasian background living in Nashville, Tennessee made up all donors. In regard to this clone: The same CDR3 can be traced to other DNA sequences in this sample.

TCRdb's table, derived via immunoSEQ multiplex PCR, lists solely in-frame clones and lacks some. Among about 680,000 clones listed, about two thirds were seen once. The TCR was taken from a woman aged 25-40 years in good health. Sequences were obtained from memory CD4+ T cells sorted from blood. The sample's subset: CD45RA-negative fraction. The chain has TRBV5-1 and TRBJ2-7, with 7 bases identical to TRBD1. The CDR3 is CASSLGQGAHEQYF. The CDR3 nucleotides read TGCGCCAGCAGCTTGGGACAGGGCGCCCACGAGCAGTACTTC.